This TCR beta chain was profiled in a study of blood T cell repertoires in COVID-19 (dated by TCRdb to 2018 to 2021). Looking at the study overall: The collaborator samples originated in the United States, Italy and Spain and spanned the acute and convalescent phases of COVID-19. Where available, HLA class I and class II types were taken from metadata supplied by the sample provider and were not determined by assay-based typing. The material from the prospective study consisted of cDNA or gDNA derived from T cells, B-cell-depleted T cells, or PBMCs. Sample metadata almost always included a de-identified subject ID, COVID-19 status, age in years and sex. Deeply sampled blood TCRbeta repertoires from subjects exposed to, actively infected with, or recovered from COVID-19 were included in the dataset. A freely available public database, intended as a resource for researchers studying the immune response to SARS-CoV-2, is where the repertoires were released. The samples were drawn from two sources: the first 160 participants of the ongoing ImmuneRACE study, and 1,000 to 1,500 subjects contributed by 6 global collaborators. General conclusions and limits of the study: Clinical and demographic metadata were provided uncurated, with the amount varying by source and participant.

TCRbeta CDR3 regions were amplified from genomic DNA by means of the immunoSEQ Assay, a bias-controlled multiplex PCR. On the study's bioinformatics: The number of nucleated cells in each sample was estimated by amplification of reference gene primers within the assay. To quantify the absolute abundance of each unique TCRbeta CDR3 rearrangement, sequence reads were collapsed and filtered. For each sample, productive Simpson clonality was calculated by taking the square root of Simpson's diversity index across productive rearrangements. TCRdb mirrors the immuneACCESS table, restricted to in-frame sequences. Some clones are absent from its copies; in checked studies, under half trace to an unresolved V gene, and the reason for the others is unknown. V and J calls and clone size are copied from that table; D and trimming were computed from the DNA. The sample profile shows some 170,000 clones; over 80% of them were found once. The ten biggest clones cover roughly 8.1% of the sample.

Each collaborating institution followed its own protocols to collect whole blood in K2EDTA tubes. For TCRbeta analysis, collaborator samples were shipped as frozen whole blood, as isolated PBMCs, or as DNA extracted from either sample type. CDR1 and CDR2, looked up from the germline V gene, are SGDLS and YYNGEE. The CDR3 runs 16 amino acids, cysteine and phenylalanine included. The read is trimmed to its CDR3 DNA, 48 bases read in frame from base 1. The germline V end is reduced by 0 bases and the J end by 0 bases; junction bases left unmatched: 3. Comments on this clone: Its target antigen remains unknown. No much larger clonotype is one base removed from it; base qualities were not supplied.

This receptor was obtained from a woman in her seventies with acute or convalescent COVID-19. The sequenced material came from peripheral blood. The chain links TRBV9 with TRBJ2-3; 8 bases in between match TRBD2. The CDR3 amino acid sequence is: CASSVDSGTSTDTQYF. The nucleotides are TGTGCCAGCAGCGTAGATAGCGGGACTAGCACAGATACGCAGTATTTT.